What follows are 14 T cell receptor beta chains derived from one specimen sequenced in a study of shared clonotypes between healthy human individuals. Assay: immunoSEQ multiplex PCR; the TCRdb copy retains only in-frame clones and omits some. The table has 2 million to 2.5 million clones, around 95% seen once. Specimen: naive CD4+ T cells sorted from blood. Subset specified: CD45RA+ positively selected. These TCRs come from a man aged 18 to 29 in good health.

The chain recombines TRBV2 with TRBJ2-1, with D uncertain. Germline V gene lookup returns CDR1 SNHLY and CDR2 FYNNEI. Trimming stripped 4 bases from V and 10 bases from J, with 11 bases between. The CDR3 is 12 residues long. CDR3: CASSVVGLEQFF. For the CDR3, the DNA is TGTGCCAGCAGTGTGGTTGGTCTCGAGCAGTTCTTC.

This clone was recorded once. The rearrangement uses TRBV10-3 and TRBJ2-7; TRBD1 matches 8 bases. This CDR3 has 12 residues. From germline, CDR1 is ENHRY and CDR2 SYGVKD. Losses at the gene ends were 7 bases for V and 3 bases for J; bases not matched to a gene: 2. This chain's CDR3 is CAITGQGYEQYF. DNA of the CDR3: TGTGCCATCACAGGACAGGGCTACGAGCAGTACTTC.

The chain has TRBV6-1 and TRBJ2-5; the D gene is possibly TRBD1 (5 bases). Looked up from germline, CDR1 is MNHNS and CDR2 is SASEGT. The CDR3 runs to 15 residues. Deletions cut 2 bases from V and 0 bases from J, with 10 bases between. Here the CDR3 DNA reads TGTGCCAGCAGTGAACTCCAGGGCAACCAAGAGACCCAGTACTTC. Protein sequence: CASSELQGNQETQYF.

This clone was recorded once. The rearrangement joins TRBV11-2 to TRBJ2-1, with D uncertain. Germline CDR1 SGHAT, CDR2 FQNNGV. There are 15 residues in the CDR3. Trimming pared 5 bases from V and 5 bases from J, leaving 16 bases between. CDR3 bases: TGTGCCAGCAGCGAACCTGTAGGCGGACACAATGAGCAGTTCTTC. Translation gives CASSEPVGGHNEQFF.

CDR3 loop: CASSVGKDQPQHF. For the CDR3, the DNA is TGTGCCAGCAGTGTTGGGAAAGATCAGCCCCAGCATTTT. The chain employs TRBV6-4 and TRBJ1-5; D ambiguous. V was pared by 4 bases and J by 5 bases, with 9 bases between. CDR3 length: 13 residues. In germline, CDR1 is MRHNA, CDR2 SNTAGT.

The chain employs TRBV6-5 and TRBJ1-4; 9 bases map to TRBD1. J was trimmed by 8 bases and V by 1 base; bases with no gene match: 5. Per the germline V gene, CDR1 is MNHEY and CDR2 is SVGAGI. CDR3 length: 15 amino acids. CDR3 DNA: TGTGCCAGCAGTTACTGGGACAGGGAAGGGGAAAAACTGTTTTTT. It specifies CASSYWDREGEKLFF.

V gene TRBV7-9 combines with J gene TRBJ1-2; a weak D match, TRBD1 (6 bases). V dropped 5 bases and J dropped 4 bases, with 14 bases sitting between them. Germline assignment: CDR1 SEHNR and CDR2 FQNEAQ (reference sequence). The CDR3 sequence is 14 residues long. Written as DNA, the CDR3 is TGTGCCAGCAGCCGGATACAGGGATTCTATGGCTACACCTTC. This sequence encodes CASSRIQGFYGYTF. Drawing the rest from reference TRBV7-9 and TRBJ1-2, the complete variable domain is DTGVSQNPRHKITKRGQNVTFRCDPISEHNRLYWYRQTLGQGPEFLTYFQNEAQLEKSRLLSDRFSAERPKGSFSTLEIQRTEQGDSAMYLCASSRIQGFYGYTFGSGTRLTVV.

There are a few counts of this clone. As DNA, the CDR3 is TGCAGCGTGCGCAGGCTAAACTCCTACGAGCAGTACTTC. As protein: CSVRRLNSYEQYF. The V and J genes are TRBV29-1 and TRBJ2-7; no clear D. CDR1 is SQVTM and CDR2 is ANQGSEA in the germline V gene. There are 13 residues in the CDR3. Trimming left V 6 bases short and J 0 bases short, with 12 bases between.

The chain is built from TRBV25-1 and TRBJ2-5; TRBD2 agrees at 8 bases. CDR3 length: 13 amino acids. The junction had 3 bases not matched to a gene; V was cut back by 7 bases and J by 2 bases. Germline lookup yields CDR1 MGHDK and CDR2 SYGVNS. The CDR3 coding sequence is TGTGCCAGCACTATAGCGGGACAAGAGACCCAGTACTTC. It encodes CASTIAGQETQYF.

V gene TRBV6-5 combines with J gene TRBJ2-5, with 10 nucleotides matching TRBD2. Germline-derived CDR1 and CDR2 are MNHEY and SVGAGI. Trimming took 5 bases from V and 4 from J; bases not matched to a gene: 7. The CDR3 loop spans 15 amino acids. The CDR3 coding sequence is TGTGCCAGCAGTCGGGGACTAGCGCGGAGAGAGACCCAGTACTTC. It yields the protein CASSRGLARRETQYF.

The V gene is TRBV11-1, the J gene TRBJ2-7, with D possibly matching TRBD1 (6 bases). V was clipped by 3 bases and J by 3 bases, with 12 bases between them. Germline assignment: CDR1 SGHAT and CDR2 FQDESV (reference sequence). This CDR3 is built from 14 residues. The DNA for the CDR3 is TGTGCCAGCAGCTTGAACAGGGTTAACTACGAGCAGTACTTC. It codes for CASSLNRVNYEQYF. Filled out from reference TRBV11-1 and TRBJ2-7, the complete variable domain reads EAEVAQSPRYKITEKSQAVAFWCDPISGHATLYWYRQILGQGPELLVQFQDESVVDDSQLPKDRFSAERLKGVDSTLKIQPAELGDSAMYLCASSLNRVNYEQYFGPGTRLTVT.

As concerns this clone: Distinct nucleotide sequences in the sample also encode this CDR3. V and J are TRBV5-6 and TRBJ1-6; 11 nucleotides match TRBD1. This CDR3 has 15 residues. J lost 7 bases, V lost 2 bases, and 2 bases had no gene match. Germline V gene sequence: CDR1 SGHDT, CDR2 YYEEEE. CDR3 protein: CASSLGDRGNSPLHF. In DNA, the CDR3 is TGTGCCAGCAGCTTAGGGGACAGGGGGAATTCACCCCTCCACTTT.

The chain uses TRBV7-9 and TRBJ2-7; D is unclear. The length of the CDR3 is 15 residues. Trimming shortened V by 9 bases and J by 1 base, and 19 bases separated the two germline ends. Germline CDR1 SEHNR, CDR2 FQNEAQ (reference sequence). CDR3 DNA: TGTGCCAGTACAATATGGGCCGGTTCATCCTACGAGCAGTACTTC. Translating gives CASTIWAGSSYEQYF.

The chain joins TRBV2 to TRBJ2-2, with 7 bases identical to TRBD2. Losses at the gene ends were 3 bases for V and 4 bases for J; bases not matched to a gene: 5. In germline, CDR1 is SNHLY, CDR2 FYNNEI. This CDR3 is 15 amino acids long. CDR3 sequence: CASSDGRDRTGELFF. CDR3 in DNA: TGTGCCAGCAGTGATGGGAGGGATCGCACCGGGGAGCTGTTTTTT.